What follows describes a single T cell receptor (beta chain). The antigen remains undetermined. During the collection period, no donor immune events like infections were recorded. The data originate from a study of identifying expanded T cells in peripheral blood. V dropped 7 bases and J dropped 6; count of bases not matched to a gene: 5. The CDR3 length is 13 residues. From germline, CDR1 is SEHNR and CDR2 FQNEAQ (reference sequence). Points from the study as a whole: Variance in clone template counts between approximately two-week samples significantly increased with total template count across all healthy donors.

Here immunoSEQ multiplex PCR was the method, and the copy in TCRdb shows in-frame clones only, minus some. Here the sample spans roughly 92,000 clones, 85% to 90% being singletons. The source is a person aged 18 to 69 in good health. V usage is TRBV7-9 and J usage is TRBJ2-1, with 8 positions matching TRBD1. Sequencing was carried out using blood. The CDR3 nucleotides read TGTGCCAGCATCGCGGACAGGGCCAATGAGCAGTTCTTC. Translated, it gives CASIADRANEQFF.